This T cell receptor beta chain originates from a study of blood T cell repertoires in COVID-19. Profiling relied on immunoSEQ multiplex PCR, and the TCRdb table lists in-frame clones only, not all of them. The top ten clones hold 1.6% of a sample with about 200,000 clones, about nine tenths of them seen once. From germline, CDR1 is GTSNPN and CDR2 SVGIG (reference sequence). The CDR3 covers 13 residues. J gave up 9 bases and V 2 bases, and 7 bases lay outside the gene matches. This chain joins TRBV30 and TRBJ2-5; 9 nucleotides align to TRBD1. The receptor's source is a man aged 18 to 30 with active or convalescent COVID-19. Sequences were obtained from peripheral blood. The CDR3 DNA reads as TGTGCCTGGAGTCCCGGCGGGGACAGGGCCCAGTACTTC. Translated: CAWSPGGDRAQYF.